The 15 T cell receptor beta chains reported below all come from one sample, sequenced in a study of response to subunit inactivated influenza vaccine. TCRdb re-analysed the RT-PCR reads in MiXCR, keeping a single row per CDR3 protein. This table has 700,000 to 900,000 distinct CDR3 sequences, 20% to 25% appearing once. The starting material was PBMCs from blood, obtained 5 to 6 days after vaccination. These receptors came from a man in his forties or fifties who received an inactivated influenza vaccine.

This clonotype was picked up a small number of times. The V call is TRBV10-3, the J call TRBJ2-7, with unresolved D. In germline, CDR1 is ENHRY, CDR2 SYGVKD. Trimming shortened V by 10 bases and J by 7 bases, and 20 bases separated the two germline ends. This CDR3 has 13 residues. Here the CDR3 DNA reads TGTGCCACCAACGGCGGCGGCCCACTGGAGCAGTACTTC. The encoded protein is CATNGGGPLEQYF.

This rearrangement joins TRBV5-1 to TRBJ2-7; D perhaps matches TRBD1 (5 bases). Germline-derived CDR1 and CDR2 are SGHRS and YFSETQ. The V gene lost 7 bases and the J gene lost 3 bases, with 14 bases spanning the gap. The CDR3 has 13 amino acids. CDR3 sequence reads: CASGEGADYEQYF. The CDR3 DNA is TGCGCCAGCGGAGAAGGGGCTGACTACGAGCAGTACTTC. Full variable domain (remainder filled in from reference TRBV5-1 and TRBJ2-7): KAGVTQTPRYLIKTRGQQVTLSCSPISGHRSVSWYQQTPGQGLQFLFEYFSETQRNKGNFPGRFSGRQFSNSRSEMNVSTLELGDSALYLCASGEGADYEQYFGPGTRLTVT.

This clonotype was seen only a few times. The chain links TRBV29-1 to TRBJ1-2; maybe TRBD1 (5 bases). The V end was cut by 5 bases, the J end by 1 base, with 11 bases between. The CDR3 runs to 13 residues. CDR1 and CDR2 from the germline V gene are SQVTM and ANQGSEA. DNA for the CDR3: TGCAGCGTTTACCTGGGACTTAACTATGGCTACACCTTC. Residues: CSVYLGLNYGYTF.

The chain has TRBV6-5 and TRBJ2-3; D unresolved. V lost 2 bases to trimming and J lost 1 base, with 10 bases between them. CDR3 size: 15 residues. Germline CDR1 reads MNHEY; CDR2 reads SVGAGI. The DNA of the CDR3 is TGTGCCAGCAGTTACGACGGCCGGGGCACAGATACGCAGTATTTT. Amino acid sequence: CASSYDGRGTDTQYF.

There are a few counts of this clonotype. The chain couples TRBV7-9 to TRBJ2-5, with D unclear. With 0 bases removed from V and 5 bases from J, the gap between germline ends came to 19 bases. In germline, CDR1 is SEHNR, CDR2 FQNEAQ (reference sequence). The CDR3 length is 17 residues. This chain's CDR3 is CASSLALSSFLGETQYF. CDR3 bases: TGTGCCAGCAGCTTAGCCCTTTCTTCTTTCTTGGGGGAGACCCAGTACTTC. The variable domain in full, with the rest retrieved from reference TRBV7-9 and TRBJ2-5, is DTGVSQNPRHKITKRGQNVTFRCDPISEHNRLYWYRQTLGQGPEFLTYFQNEAQLEKSRLLSDRFSAERPKGSFSTLEIQRTEQGDSAMYLCASSLALSSFLGETQYFGPGTRLLVL.

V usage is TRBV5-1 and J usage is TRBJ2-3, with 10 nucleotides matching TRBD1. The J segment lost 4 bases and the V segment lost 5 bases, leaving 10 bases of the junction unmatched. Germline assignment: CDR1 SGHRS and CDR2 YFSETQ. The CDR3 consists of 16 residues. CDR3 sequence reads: CASRPAGTGAADTQYF. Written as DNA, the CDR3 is TGCGCCAGCAGGCCGGCCGGGACAGGGGCGGCAGATACGCAGTATTTT. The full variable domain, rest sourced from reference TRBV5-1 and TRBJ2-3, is KAGVTQTPRYLIKTRGQQVTLSCSPISGHRSVSWYQQTPGQGLQFLFEYFSETQRNKGNFPGRFSGRQFSNSRSEMNVSTLELGDSALYLCASRPAGTGAADTQYFGPGTRLTVL.

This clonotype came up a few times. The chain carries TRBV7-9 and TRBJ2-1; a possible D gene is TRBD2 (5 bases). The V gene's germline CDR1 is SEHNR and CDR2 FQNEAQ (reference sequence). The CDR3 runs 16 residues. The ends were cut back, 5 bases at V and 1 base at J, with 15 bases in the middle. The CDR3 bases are TGTGCCAGCAGCCGAGAATTGGGAGCATCCTACAATGAGCAGTTCTTC. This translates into CASSRELGASYNEQFF.

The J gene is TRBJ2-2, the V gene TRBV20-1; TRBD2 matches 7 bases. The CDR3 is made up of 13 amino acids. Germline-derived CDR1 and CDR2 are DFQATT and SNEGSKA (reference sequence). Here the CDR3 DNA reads TGCTCTGTTCGGGGGGTGAACACCGGGGAGCTGTTTTTT. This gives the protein CSVRGVNTGELFF.

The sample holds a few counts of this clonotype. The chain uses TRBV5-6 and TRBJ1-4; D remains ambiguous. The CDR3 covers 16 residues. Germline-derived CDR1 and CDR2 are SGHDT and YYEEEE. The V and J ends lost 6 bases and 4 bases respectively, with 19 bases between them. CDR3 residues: CASTRTFTGINEKLFF. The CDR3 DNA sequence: TGTGCCAGCACCCGGACGTTCACGGGGATTAATGAAAAACTGTTTTTT.

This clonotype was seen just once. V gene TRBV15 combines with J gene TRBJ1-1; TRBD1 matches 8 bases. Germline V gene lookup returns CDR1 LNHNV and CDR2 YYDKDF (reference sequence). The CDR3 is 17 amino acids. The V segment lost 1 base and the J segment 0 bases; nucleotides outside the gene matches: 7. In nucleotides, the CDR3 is TGTGCCACCAGCAGAGGGCAGGGGGCCTTCCTGAACACTGAAGCTTTCTTT. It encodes CATSRGQGAFLNTEAFF.

The CDR3 nucleotides are TGCGCCAGCAGCCAAGATCTAGGGGGCAAGACATACAATGAGCAGTTCTTC. This sequence encodes CASSQDLGGKTYNEQFF. The gene calls are TRBV4-3 and TRBJ2-1, with 7 nucleotides matching TRBD1. V lost 0 bases and J lost 4; bases outside the gene matches: 9. The length of the CDR3 is 17 residues. Germline V lookup: CDR1 LGHNA, CDR2 YSLEER.

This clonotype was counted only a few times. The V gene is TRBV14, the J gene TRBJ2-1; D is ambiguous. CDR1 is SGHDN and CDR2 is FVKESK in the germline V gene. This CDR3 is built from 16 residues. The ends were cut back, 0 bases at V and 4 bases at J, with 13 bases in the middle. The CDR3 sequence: CASSQDVVPSYNEQFF. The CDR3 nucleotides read TGTGCCAGCAGCCAAGATGTTGTTCCTTCTTACAATGAGCAGTTCTTC.

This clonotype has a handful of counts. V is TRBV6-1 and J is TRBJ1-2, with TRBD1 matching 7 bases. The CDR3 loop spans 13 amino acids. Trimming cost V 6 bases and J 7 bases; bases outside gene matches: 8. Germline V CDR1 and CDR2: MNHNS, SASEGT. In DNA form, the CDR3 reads TGTGCCAGCAGGACAGGGACTCGGGGTGGCTACACCTTC. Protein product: CASRTGTRGGYTF.

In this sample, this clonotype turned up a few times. CDR3 amino acids: CAIGDGRPYEQYF. The DNA of the CDR3 is TGTGCCATCGGGGACGGAAGGCCCTACGAGCAGTACTTC. This chain connects TRBV10-3 to TRBJ2-7; the D gene could be TRBD1 or TRBD2 (5 bases each). There are 13 residues in the CDR3. Trimming removed 8 bases at V and 2 bases at J, with 13 bases between. Germline CDR1 ENHRY, CDR2 SYGVKD.

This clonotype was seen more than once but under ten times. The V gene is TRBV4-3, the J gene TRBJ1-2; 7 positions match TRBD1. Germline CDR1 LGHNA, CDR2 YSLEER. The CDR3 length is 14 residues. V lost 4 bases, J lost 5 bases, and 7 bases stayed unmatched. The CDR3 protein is CASSPGTELYGYTF. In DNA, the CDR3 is TGCGCCAGCAGCCCAGGGACAGAGTTATATGGCTACACCTTC.